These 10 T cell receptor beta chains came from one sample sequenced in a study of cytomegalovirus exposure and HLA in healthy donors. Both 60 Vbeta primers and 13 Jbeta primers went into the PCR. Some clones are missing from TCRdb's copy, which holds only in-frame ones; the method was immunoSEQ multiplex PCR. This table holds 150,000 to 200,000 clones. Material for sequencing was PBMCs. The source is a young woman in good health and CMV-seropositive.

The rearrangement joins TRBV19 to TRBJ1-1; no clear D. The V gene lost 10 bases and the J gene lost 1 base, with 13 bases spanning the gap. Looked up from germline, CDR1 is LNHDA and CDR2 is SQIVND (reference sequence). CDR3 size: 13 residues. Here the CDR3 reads CATRANPNTEAFF. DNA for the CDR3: TGTGCCACCAGAGCGAACCCGAACACTGAAGCTTTCTTT.

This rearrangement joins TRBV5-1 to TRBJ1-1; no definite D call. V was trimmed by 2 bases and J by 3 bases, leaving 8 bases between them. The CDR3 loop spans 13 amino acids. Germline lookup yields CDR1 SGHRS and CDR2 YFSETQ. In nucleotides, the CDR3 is TGCGCCAGCAGCTTCGATCAGGACACTGAAGCTTTCTTT. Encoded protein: CASSFDQDTEAFF.

The CDR3 DNA is TGTGCCAGCAGTGAAGATAGGAACACCGGGGAGCTGTTTTTT. It codes for CASSEDRNTGELFF. The chain couples TRBV2 to TRBJ2-2, with D uncertain. This CDR3 contains 14 residues. V lost 1 base to trimming and J lost 1 base, with 4 bases between them. Germline V lookup: CDR1 SNHLY, CDR2 FYNNEI. The full variable domain, with the rest looked up from reference TRBV2 and TRBJ2-2, is EPEVTQTPSHQVTQMGQEVILRCVPISNHLYFYWYRQILGQKVEFLVSFYNNEISEKSEIFDDQFSVERPDGSNFTLKIRSTKLEDSAMYFCASSEDRNTGELFFGEGSRLTVL.

CDR3 DNA sequence: TGCGCCAGCAGCTTGGTGGGGGGTCGGAACACCATATATTTT. Its translation: CASSLVGGRNTIYF. This sequence joins TRBV5-1 and TRBJ1-3; the D gene is possibly TRBD1 (5 bases). In germline, CDR1 is SGHRS, CDR2 YFSETQ. V was cut by 0 bases and J by 7 bases, with 11 bases left in between. The CDR3 runs 14 residues.

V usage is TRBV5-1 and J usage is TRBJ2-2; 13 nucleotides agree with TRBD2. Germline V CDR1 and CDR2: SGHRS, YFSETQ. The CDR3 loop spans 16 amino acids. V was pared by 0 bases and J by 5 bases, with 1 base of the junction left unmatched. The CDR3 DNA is TGCGCCAGCAGCTTGGAACTAGCGGGGGGGACCGGGGAGCTGTTTTTT. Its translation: CASSLELAGGTGELFF.

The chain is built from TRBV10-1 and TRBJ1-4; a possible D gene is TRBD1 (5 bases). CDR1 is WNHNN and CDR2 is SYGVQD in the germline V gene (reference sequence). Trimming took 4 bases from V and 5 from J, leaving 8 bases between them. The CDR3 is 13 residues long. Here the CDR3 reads CASSARANEKLFF. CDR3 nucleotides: TGCGCCAGCAGTGCCAGGGCGAATGAAAAACTGTTTTTT.

The chain's CDR3 is CASSPTGTNQPQHF. The CDR3 nucleotides read TGTGCCAGCAGCCCGACAGGGACCAATCAGCCCCAGCATTTT. The chain uses TRBV7-9 and TRBJ1-5; TRBD1 agrees at 7 bases. Germline lookup yields CDR1 SEHNR and CDR2 FQNEAQ (reference sequence). The V gene end was trimmed by 5 bases and the J gene end by 3 bases; junction bases not matched to a gene: 4. This CDR3 is built from 14 residues. The full variable domain, its missing parts supplied by reference TRBV7-9 and TRBJ1-5, is DTGVSQNPRHKITKRGQNVTFRCDPISEHNRLYWYRQTLGQGPEFLTYFQNEAQLEKSRLLSDRFSAERPKGSFSTLEIQRTEQGDSAMYLCASSPTGTNQPQHFGDGTRLSIL.

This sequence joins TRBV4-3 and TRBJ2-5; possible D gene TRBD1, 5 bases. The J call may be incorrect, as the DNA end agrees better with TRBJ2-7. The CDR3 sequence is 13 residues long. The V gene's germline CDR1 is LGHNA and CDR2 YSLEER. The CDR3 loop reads CASSQNQGYEQYF. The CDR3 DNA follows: TGCGCCAGCAGCCAAAACCAGGGCTACGAGCAGTACTTC.

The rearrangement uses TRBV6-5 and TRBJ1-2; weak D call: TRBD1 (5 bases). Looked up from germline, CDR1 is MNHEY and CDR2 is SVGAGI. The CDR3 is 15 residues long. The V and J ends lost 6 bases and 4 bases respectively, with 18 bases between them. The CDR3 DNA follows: TGTGCCAGCAGCCTTGACAGCATTGGCCTCTATGGCTACACCTTC. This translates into CASSLDSIGLYGYTF.

The CDR3 sequence: CASSQEGAASGYEQYF. Here the CDR3 DNA reads TGTGCCAGCAGCCAAGAAGGAGCCGCTAGCGGGTACGAGCAGTACTTC. V gene TRBV4-2 combines with J gene TRBJ2-7; 8 nucleotides agree with TRBD2. The germline V gene has CDR1 LGHNA and CDR2 YNFKEQ. The CDR3 contains 16 residues. With V trimmed by 0 bases and J by 4 bases, 8 bases remained unmatched.